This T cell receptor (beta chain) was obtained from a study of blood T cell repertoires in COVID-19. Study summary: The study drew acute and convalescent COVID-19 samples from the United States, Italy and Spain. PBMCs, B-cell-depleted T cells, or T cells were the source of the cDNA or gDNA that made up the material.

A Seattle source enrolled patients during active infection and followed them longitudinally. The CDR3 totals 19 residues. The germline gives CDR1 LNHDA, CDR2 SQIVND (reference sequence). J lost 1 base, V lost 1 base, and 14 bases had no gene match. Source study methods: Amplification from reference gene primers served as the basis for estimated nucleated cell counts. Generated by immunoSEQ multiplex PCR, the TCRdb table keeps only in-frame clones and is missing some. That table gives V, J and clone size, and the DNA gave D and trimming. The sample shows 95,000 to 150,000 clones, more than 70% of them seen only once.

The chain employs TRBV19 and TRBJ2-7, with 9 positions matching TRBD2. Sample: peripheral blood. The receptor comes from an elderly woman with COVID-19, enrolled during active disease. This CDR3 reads CASSIVMRKGLAQSYEQYF. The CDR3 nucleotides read TGTGCCAGTAGTATAGTTATGCGGAAGGGACTAGCTCAATCCTACGAGCAGTACTTC. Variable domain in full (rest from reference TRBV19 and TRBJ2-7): DGGITQSPKYLFRKEGQNVTLSCEQNLNHDAMYWYRQDPGQGLRLIYYSQIVNDFQKGDIAEGYSVSREKKESFPLTVTSAQKNPTAFYLCASSIVMRKGLAQSYEQYFGPGTRLTVT.